This entry lists 26 T cell receptor beta chains sequenced from one sample in a study of T cells in tumors after PD-1 blockade. Clones were sequenced by immunoSEQ multiplex PCR, and TCRdb holds only the in-frame ones, with some missing. The data show about 13,000 clones, 63% seen once. The sequences come from tumor tissue, collected before anti-PD-1 treatment. These receptors all stem from a human donor with cutaneous squamous cell carcinoma.

This clone appeared a few times. The chain combines TRBV29-1 with TRBJ2-3; D is possibly TRBD2 (7 bases). The V end lost 5 bases, the J end lost 6 bases, and 21 bases lay between the germline ends. The CDR3 runs 15 residues. Germline lookup yields CDR1 SQVTM and CDR2 ANQGSEA. In DNA, the CDR3 is TGCAGCGTTCTCGCCCCGGGGGGCGGGGCGGATACGCAGTATTTT. This gives the protein CSVLAPGGGADTQYF.

This clone ranks as medium-sized (0.01 to 0.1%). V and J are TRBV28 and TRBJ2-7, with D perhaps being TRBD1 or TRBD2 (5 bases each). The CDR3 has 13 amino acids. Trimming removed 10 bases at V and 4 bases at J, with 17 bases between. Germline CDR1 is MDHEN and CDR2 is SYDVKM. CDR3 in DNA: TGTGCCACCAAGTCCCGAGGGGTTTACGAGCAGTACTTC. Its translation is CATKSRGVYEQYF.

This clone has only one observation. V is TRBV3-1 (or the pseudogene TRBV3-2) and J is TRBJ2-1; TRBD2 aligns across 13 bases. CDR3 length: 20 amino acids. The V segment lost 0 bases and the J segment 2 bases; nucleotides outside the gene matches: 10. Germline V gives CDR1 LGHDT, CDR2 YNNKEL (reference sequence). For the CDR3, the DNA is TGTGCCAGCAGCCAAGATACGGGATTGGGACTAGCGGGACCCTACAATGAGCAGTTCTTC. It encodes CASSQDTGLGLAGPYNEQFF.

The genes are TRBV6-5 and TRBJ1-1; perhaps TRBD1 as D (6 bases). From germline, CDR1 is MNHEY and CDR2 SVGAGI. The CDR3 contains 15 residues. The V gene lost 4 bases and the J gene lost 0 bases, with 12 bases spanning the gap. The CDR3 is CASSLDSNMNTEAFF. The CDR3 region has the DNA TGTGCCAGCAGTTTGGACAGTAACATGAACACTGAAGCTTTCTTT.

This clone was picked up a small number of times. The CDR3 nucleotides are TGTGCCTGGGGGGGCGGACAGGGCGGCTTTGGCTACACCTTC. Amino acids: CAWGGGQGGFGYTF. J is TRBJ1-2 and V is TRBV30; TRBD1 agrees at 8 bases. The CDR3 has 14 residues. Unmatched junction bases numbered 12, after V lost 5 bases and J lost 7 bases. The germline V gene has CDR1 GTSNPN and CDR2 SVGIG (reference sequence).

The sample holds a few counts of this clone. The rearrangement joins TRBV6-5 to TRBJ1-5, with 9 bases that match TRBD1. The J segment lost 6 bases and the V segment lost 5 bases, leaving 5 bases of the junction unmatched. The CDR3 extends over 14 amino acids. Germline V gene data show CDR1 as MNHEY and CDR2 as SVGAGI. CDR3 sequence: CASSRGQGSQPQHF. The CDR3 nucleotides read TGTGCCAGCAGTCGGGGACAGGGCTCTCAGCCCCAGCATTTT.

This sequence joins TRBV10-1 and TRBJ2-1; no firm D call. The CDR3 runs to 13 residues. Trimming took 3 bases from V and 8 from J, leaving 11 bases between them. Looked up from germline, CDR1 is WNHNN and CDR2 is SYGVQD (reference sequence). The CDR3 is CASSEYGSDEQFF. CDR3 bases: TGCGCCAGCAGTGAATACGGTTCTGATGAGCAGTTCTTC.

V usage is TRBV10-2 and J usage is TRBJ1-2; D ambiguous. From germline, CDR1 is WSHSY and CDR2 SAAADI. The CDR3 runs 12 residues. V was shortened by 7 bases and J by 4 bases, with 10 bases between the two germline ends. The CDR3 region is CASMKDSYGYTF. The CDR3 DNA is TGCGCCAGCATGAAGGACTCCTATGGCTACACCTTC.

This clone was seen a few times. The chain couples TRBV19 to TRBJ1-4; 7 bases agree with TRBD1. In germline, CDR1 is LNHDA, CDR2 SQIVND (reference sequence). The CDR3 has 15 residues. The ends lost 4 bases at V and 3 bases at J; junction bases unmatched: 5. In nucleotides, the CDR3 is TGTGCCAGTAGTACCTCGACAGGGCCTAATGAAAAACTGTTTTTT. Translation gives CASSTSTGPNEKLFF.

CDR3 sequence (DNA): TGTGCCAGCAGCGTAGTCCCAGACAAAAACACTGAAGCTTTCTTT. As protein: CASSVVPDKNTEAFF. This rearrangement joins TRBV9 to TRBJ1-1; D uncertain. V lost 0 bases and J lost 2, with 11 bases in between. The germline V gene has CDR1 SGDLS and CDR2 YYNGEE. The CDR3 has 15 residues.

Only a few counts were recorded for this clone. The V call is TRBV5-1, the J call TRBJ1-1; 9 bases are a match to TRBD1. Germline CDR1 and CDR2: SGHRS and YFSETQ. After removal of 0 bases from V and 5 bases from J, the junction contained 8 bases not matched to a gene. The CDR3 sequence is 16 residues long. The DNA of the CDR3 is TGCGCCAGCAGCTTGGCCAGGGGGACAGGGTTGACTGAAGCTTTCTTT. It specifies CASSLARGTGLTEAFF.

This clone counts as medium-sized. The chain recombines TRBV5-1 with TRBJ1-2; 7 bases fit TRBD1. Germline lookup yields CDR1 SGHRS and CDR2 YFSETQ. The CDR3 extends over 13 amino acids. Trimming took 0 bases from V and 8 from J; bases not matched to a gene: 4. The DNA for the CDR3 is TGCGCCAGCAGCTTGGAAACAGGGGTCGGCTACACCTTC. Translating gives CASSLETGVGYTF.

The rearrangement uses TRBV13 and TRBJ2-7, with D unclear. The CDR3 consists of 11 residues. CDR1 PRHDT and CDR2 FYEKMQ come from the germline V gene (reference sequence). With 1 base removed from V and 6 bases from J, the gap between germline ends came to 4 bases. In DNA form, the CDR3 reads TGTGCCAGCAGCTTAGAACGCGAGCAGTACTTC. Residues: CASSLEREQYF. The full variable domain, its missing parts supplied by reference TRBV13 and TRBJ2-7, is AAGVIQSPRHLIKEKRETATLKCYPIPRHDTVYWYQQGPGQDPQFLISFYEKMQSDKGSIPDRFSAQQFSDYHSELNMSSLELGDSALYFCASSLEREQYFGPGTRLTVT.

The DNA of the CDR3 is TGTGCCAGTAGTATTCGAAGAATCGATCAGCCCCAGCATTTT. Translated, it gives CASSIRRIDQPQHF. The chain joins TRBV19 to TRBJ1-5; D gene unclear. V dropped 3 bases and J dropped 5 bases, with 11 bases sitting between them. Germline CDR1 reads LNHDA; CDR2 reads SQIVND (reference sequence). The CDR3 loop spans 14 amino acids.

This clone showed up just a few times. V and J are TRBV6-6 and TRBJ2-1; TRBD2 matches 11 bases. CDR3 size: 13 residues. Trimming removed 6 bases from V and 5 bases from J; junction bases left unmatched: 0. Germline V gene lookup returns CDR1 MNHNY and CDR2 SVGAGI (reference sequence). The CDR3 nucleotides are TGTGCCAGCAGACTAGCGGGGGACAATGAGCAGTTCTTC. Its protein product is CASRLAGDNEQFF.

The rearrangement uses TRBV15 and TRBJ2-5; 7 bases fit TRBD1. J lost 5 bases, V lost 0 bases, and 9 bases had no gene match. Germline CDR1 is LNHNV and CDR2 is YYDKDF (reference sequence). This CDR3 is 16 amino acids long. CDR3 bases: TGTGCCACCAGCAGAGACAGGGCAGGGGGTGTGGAGACCCAGTACTTC. This sequence encodes CATSRDRAGGVETQYF. Together with reference TRBV15 and TRBJ2-5, the CDR3 gives the full variable domain: DAMVIQNPRYQVTQFGKPVTLSCSQTLNHNVMYWYQQKSSQAPKLLFHYYDKDFNNEADTPDNFQSRRPNTSFCFLDIRSPGLGDTAMYLCATSRDRAGGVETQYFGPGTRLLVL.

This clone was seen a handful of times. The chain couples TRBV7-3 to TRBJ1-4; no clear D gene. The CDR3 has 13 amino acids. Trimming shortened V by 5 bases and J by 10 bases, and 14 bases separated the two germline ends. Germline loops: CDR1 SGHTA, CDR2 FQGTGA. CDR3 nucleotides: TGTGCCAGCAGCACCGTGGGTGGAGGAAAACTGTTTTTT. It encodes CASSTVGGGKLFF.

The chain carries TRBV5-1 and TRBJ1-1; possibly TRBD1 for D (5 bases). This CDR3 has 13 amino acids. The V end was cut by 6 bases, the J end by 3 bases, with 12 bases between. The V gene's germline CDR1 is SGHRS and CDR2 YFSETQ. This CDR3 reads CASTRMGDTEAFF. The CDR3 DNA sequence: TGCGCCAGCACGAGGATGGGGGACACTGAAGCTTTCTTT. The full variable domain, rest sourced from reference TRBV5-1 and TRBJ1-1, is KAGVTQTPRYLIKTRGQQVTLSCSPISGHRSVSWYQQTPGQGLQFLFEYFSETQRNKGNFPGRFSGRQFSNSRSEMNVSTLELGDSALYLCASTRMGDTEAFFGQGTRLTVV.

By share of the sample, this clone is medium-sized. The J gene is TRBJ2-7, the V gene TRBV30; 7 positions agree with TRBD1. V lost 2 bases, J lost 0 bases, and 1 base stayed unmatched. The CDR3 spans 13 residues. Germline lookup yields CDR1 GTSNPN and CDR2 SVGIG (reference sequence). The CDR3: CAWSRDSSYEQYF. In DNA form, the CDR3 reads TGTGCCTGGAGTAGGGACAGCTCCTACGAGCAGTACTTC. The full variable domain, rest sourced from reference TRBV30 and TRBJ2-7, is SQTIHQWPATLVQPVGSPLSLECTVEGTSNPNLYWYRQAAGRGLQLLFYSVGIGQISSEVPQNLSASRPQDRQFILSSKKLLLSDSGFYLCAWSRDSSYEQYFGPGTRLTVT.

The V call is TRBV4-3, the J call TRBJ2-7; the match to TRBD1 covers 9 bases. CDR1 and CDR2 from the germline V gene are LGHNA and YSLEER. The CDR3 consists of 16 residues. Trimming took 3 bases from V and 4 from J; bases not matched to a gene: 10. CDR3 nucleotide sequence: TGCGCCAGCAGCCAGCTACAGGGGGCTGGTGAATACGAGCAGTACTTC. The encoded protein is CASSQLQGAGEYEQYF.

This chain uses TRBV5-1 with TRBJ1-2; maybe TRBD1 (6 bases). The CDR3 covers 13 residues. CDR1 is SGHRS and CDR2 is YFSETQ in the germline V gene. Trimming pared 6 bases from V and 4 bases from J, leaving 13 bases between. DNA for the CDR3: TGCGCCAGCAATGATGGGGGCTCCTATGGCTACACCTTC. Translated: CASNDGGSYGYTF.

This clone was detected only a few times. The chain combines TRBV28 with TRBJ1-2; a possible D gene is TRBD1 (5 bases). V lost 7 bases and J 3 bases, leaving 21 bases between the germline ends. There are 16 residues in the CDR3. Germline lookup yields CDR1 MDHEN and CDR2 SYDVKM. The CDR3 sequence: CASTGPGLSSYYGYTF. CDR3 nucleotide sequence: TGTGCCAGCACGGGTCCAGGGTTGAGCAGTTACTATGGCTACACCTTC.

This clone was found a few times. The J gene is TRBJ2-5, the V gene TRBV5-1; 12 bases fit TRBD2. V trimming: 3 bases; J trimming: 4 bases; junction bases outside the gene matches: 7. CDR3 length equals 16 residues. CDR1 is SGHRS, CDR2 YFSETQ, per germline. The CDR3 sequence: CASSSTTSGGVETQYF. The CDR3 DNA follows: TGCGCCAGCAGCTCGACGACTAGCGGGGGCGTAGAGACCCAGTACTTC.

This chain connects TRBV28 to TRBJ2-5; TRBD2 agrees at 9 bases. The CDR3 contains 14 residues. Germline CDR1 and CDR2: MDHEN and SYDVKM. The V segment lost 6 bases and the J segment 5 bases; nucleotides outside the gene matches: 7. In DNA, the CDR3 is TGTGCCAGCAGATACCGGACTAGCGAGGAGACCCAGTACTTC. This codes for CASRYRTSEETQYF.

This chain links TRBV28 with TRBJ2-5; TRBD1 matches at 9 bases. The CDR3 totals 17 residues. Looked up from germline, CDR1 is MDHEN and CDR2 is SYDVKM. The ends lost 7 bases at V and 0 bases at J; junction bases unmatched: 12. The CDR3 is CASTWLWDRDHQETQYF. CDR3 sequence (DNA): TGTGCCAGCACTTGGTTGTGGGACAGGGATCACCAAGAGACCCAGTACTTC.

This clone was counted between two and nine times. The chain has TRBV5-1 and TRBJ1-1; tentative D call: TRBD1 (5 bases). Germline V CDR1 and CDR2: SGHRS, YFSETQ. Between the trimmed V and J ends, which lost 1 base and 0 bases, there was a span of 7 bases. The CDR3 length is 14 residues. This chain's CDR3 is CASSLPGLNTEAFF. The CDR3 bases are TGCGCCAGCAGCTTGCCGGGGCTGAACACTGAAGCTTTCTTT. Variable domain in full (rest from reference TRBV5-1 and TRBJ1-1): KAGVTQTPRYLIKTRGQQVTLSCSPISGHRSVSWYQQTPGQGLQFLFEYFSETQRNKGNFPGRFSGRQFSNSRSEMNVSTLELGDSALYLCASSLPGLNTEAFFGQGTRLTVV.